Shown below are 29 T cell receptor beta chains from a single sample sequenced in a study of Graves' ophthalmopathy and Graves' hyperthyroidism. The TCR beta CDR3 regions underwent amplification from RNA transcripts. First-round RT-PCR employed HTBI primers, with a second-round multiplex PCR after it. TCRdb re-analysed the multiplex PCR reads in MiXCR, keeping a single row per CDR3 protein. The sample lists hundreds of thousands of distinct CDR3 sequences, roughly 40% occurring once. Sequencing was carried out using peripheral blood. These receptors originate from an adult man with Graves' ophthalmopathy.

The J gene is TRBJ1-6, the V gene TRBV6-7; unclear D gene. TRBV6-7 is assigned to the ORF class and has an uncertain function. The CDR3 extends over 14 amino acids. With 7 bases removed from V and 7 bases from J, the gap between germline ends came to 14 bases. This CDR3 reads CASNCEIPNSPLHF. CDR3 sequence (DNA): TGTGCCAGCAATTGTGAGATCCCCAATTCACCCCTCCACTTT.

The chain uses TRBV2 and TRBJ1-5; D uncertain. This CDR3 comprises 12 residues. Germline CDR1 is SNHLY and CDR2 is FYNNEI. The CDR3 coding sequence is TGTGCTATCAGTAGTAGCAATCAGCCCCAGCATTTT. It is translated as CAISSSNQPQHF.

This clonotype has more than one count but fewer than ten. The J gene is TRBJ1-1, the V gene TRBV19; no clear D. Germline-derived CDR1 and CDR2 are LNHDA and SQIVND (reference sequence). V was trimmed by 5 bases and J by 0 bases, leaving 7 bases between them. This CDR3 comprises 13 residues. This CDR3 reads CASSRVLNTEAFF. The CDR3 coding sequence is TGTGCCAGTAGTCGGGTTTTGAACACTGAAGCTTTCTTT.

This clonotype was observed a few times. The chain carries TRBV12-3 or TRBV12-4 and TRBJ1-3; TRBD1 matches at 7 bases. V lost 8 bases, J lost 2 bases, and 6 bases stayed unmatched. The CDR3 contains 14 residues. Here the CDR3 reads CASQGDPAGNTIYF. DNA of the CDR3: TGTGCCAGCCAGGGGGACCCGGCTGGAAACACCATATATTTT.

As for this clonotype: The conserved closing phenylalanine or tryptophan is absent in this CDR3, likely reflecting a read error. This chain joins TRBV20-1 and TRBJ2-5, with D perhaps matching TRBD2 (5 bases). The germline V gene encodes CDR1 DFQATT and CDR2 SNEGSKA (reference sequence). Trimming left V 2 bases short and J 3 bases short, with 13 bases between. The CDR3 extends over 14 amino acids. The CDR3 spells CSARPGEHKETQYV. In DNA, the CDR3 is TGCAGTGCTAGACCCGGGGAGCACAAAGAGACCCAGTACGTC.

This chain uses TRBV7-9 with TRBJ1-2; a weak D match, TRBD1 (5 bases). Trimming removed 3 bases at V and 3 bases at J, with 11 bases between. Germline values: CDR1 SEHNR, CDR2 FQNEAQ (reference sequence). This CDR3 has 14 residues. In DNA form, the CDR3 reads TGTGCCAGCAGCTTCGGGGGGGATTACTATGGCTACACCTTC. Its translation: CASSFGGDYYGYTF.

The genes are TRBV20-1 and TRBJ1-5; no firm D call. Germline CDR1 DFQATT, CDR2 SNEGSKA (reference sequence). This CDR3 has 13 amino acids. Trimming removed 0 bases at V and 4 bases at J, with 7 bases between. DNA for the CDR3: TGCAGTGCTAGAGACACAGATAATCAGCCCCAGCATTTT. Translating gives CSARDTDNQPQHF.

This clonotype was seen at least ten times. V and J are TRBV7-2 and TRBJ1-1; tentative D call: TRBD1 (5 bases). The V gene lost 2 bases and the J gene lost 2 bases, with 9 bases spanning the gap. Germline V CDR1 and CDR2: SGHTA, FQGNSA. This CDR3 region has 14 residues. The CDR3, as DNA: TGTGCCAGCAGCTTACGGGACGCTAACACTGAAGCTTTCTTT. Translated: CASSLRDANTEAFF.

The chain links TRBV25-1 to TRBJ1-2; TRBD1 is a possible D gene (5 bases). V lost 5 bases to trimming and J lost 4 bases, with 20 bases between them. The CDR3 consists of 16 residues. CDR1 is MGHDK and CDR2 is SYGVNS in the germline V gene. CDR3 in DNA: TGTGCCAGCAGTTACTCGGGGACCGCACCGACCTATGGCTACACCTTC. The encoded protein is CASSYSGTAPTYGYTF.

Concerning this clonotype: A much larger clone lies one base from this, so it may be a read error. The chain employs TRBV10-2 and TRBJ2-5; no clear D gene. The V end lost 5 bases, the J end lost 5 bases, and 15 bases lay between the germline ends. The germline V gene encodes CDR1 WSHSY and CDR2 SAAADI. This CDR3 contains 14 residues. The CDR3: CASSSYQVRETQYF. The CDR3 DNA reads TGCGCCAGCAGTTCCTATCAGGTTCGGGAGACCCAGTACTTC.

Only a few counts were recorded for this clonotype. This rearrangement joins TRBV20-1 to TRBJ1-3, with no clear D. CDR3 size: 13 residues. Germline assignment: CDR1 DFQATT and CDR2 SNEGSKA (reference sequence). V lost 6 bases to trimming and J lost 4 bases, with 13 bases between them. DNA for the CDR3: TGCAGTGCAGAGACGAGCAGGGGAAACACCATATATTTT. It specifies CSAETSRGNTIYF.

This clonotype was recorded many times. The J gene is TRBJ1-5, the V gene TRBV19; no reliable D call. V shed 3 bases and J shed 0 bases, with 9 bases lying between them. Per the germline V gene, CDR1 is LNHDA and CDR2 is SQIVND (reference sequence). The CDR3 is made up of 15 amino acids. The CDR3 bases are TGTGCCAGTAGTATTAAGCCTACTAGCAATCAGCCCCAGCATTTT. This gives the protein CASSIKPTSNQPQHF.

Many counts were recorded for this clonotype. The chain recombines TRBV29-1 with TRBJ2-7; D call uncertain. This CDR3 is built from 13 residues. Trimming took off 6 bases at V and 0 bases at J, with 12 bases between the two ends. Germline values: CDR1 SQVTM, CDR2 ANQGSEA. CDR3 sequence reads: CSVMGQFSYEQYF. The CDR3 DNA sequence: TGCAGCGTCATGGGCCAGTTCTCCTACGAGCAGTACTTC.

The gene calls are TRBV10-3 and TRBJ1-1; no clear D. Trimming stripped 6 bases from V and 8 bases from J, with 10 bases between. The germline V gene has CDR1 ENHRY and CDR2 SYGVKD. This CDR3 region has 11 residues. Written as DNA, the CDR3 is TGTGCCATCAGCGAGGGTGGGGAAGCTTTCTTT. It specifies CAISEGGEAFF.

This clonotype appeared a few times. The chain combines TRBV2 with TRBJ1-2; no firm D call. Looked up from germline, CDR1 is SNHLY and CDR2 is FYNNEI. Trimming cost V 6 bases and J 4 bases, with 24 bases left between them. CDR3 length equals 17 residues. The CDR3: CASSLLVDPGPSYGYTF. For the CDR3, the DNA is TGTGCCAGCAGCCTGTTAGTGGATCCAGGCCCCTCCTATGGCTACACCTTC.

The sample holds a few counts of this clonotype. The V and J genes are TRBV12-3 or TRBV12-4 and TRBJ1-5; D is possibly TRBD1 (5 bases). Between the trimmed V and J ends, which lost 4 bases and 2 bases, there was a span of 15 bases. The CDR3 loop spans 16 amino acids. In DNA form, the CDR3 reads TGTGCCAGCAGTTCGGGACCGGTATTTGGCAATCAGCCCCAGCATTTT. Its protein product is CASSSGPVFGNQPQHF.

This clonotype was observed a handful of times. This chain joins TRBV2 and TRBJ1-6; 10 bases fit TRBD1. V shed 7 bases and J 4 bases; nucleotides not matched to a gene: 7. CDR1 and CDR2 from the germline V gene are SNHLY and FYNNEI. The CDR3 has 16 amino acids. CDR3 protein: CASTQTGGGYNSPLHF. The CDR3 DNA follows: TGTGCCAGCACTCAGACAGGGGGCGGTTATAATTCACCCCTCCACTTT.

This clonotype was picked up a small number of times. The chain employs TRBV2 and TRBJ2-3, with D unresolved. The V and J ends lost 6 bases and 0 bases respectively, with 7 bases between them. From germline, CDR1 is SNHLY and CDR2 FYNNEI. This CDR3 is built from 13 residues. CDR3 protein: CASRIGSTDTQYF. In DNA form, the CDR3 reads TGTGCCAGCAGAATTGGGAGCACAGATACGCAGTATTTT. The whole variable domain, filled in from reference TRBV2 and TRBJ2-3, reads EPEVTQTPSHQVTQMGQEVILRCVPISNHLYFYWYRQILGQKVEFLVSFYNNEISEKSEIFDDQFSVERPDGSNFTLKIRSTKLEDSAMYFCASRIGSTDTQYFGPGTRLTVL.

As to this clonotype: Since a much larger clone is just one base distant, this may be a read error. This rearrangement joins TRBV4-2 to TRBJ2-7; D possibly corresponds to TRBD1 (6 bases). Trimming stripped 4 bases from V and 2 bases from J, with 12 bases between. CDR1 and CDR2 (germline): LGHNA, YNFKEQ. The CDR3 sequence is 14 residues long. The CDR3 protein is CASSLDRMPYEQYF. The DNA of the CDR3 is TGTGCCAGCAGCCTCGACAGGATGCCCTACGAGCAGTACTTC.

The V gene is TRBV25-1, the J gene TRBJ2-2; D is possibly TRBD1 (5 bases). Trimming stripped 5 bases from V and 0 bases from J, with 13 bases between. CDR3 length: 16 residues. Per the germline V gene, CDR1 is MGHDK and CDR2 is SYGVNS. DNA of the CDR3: TGTGCCAGCAGTTACTCAGGGTTCGCGAACACCGGGGAGCTGTTTTTT. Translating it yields CASSYSGFANTGELFF.

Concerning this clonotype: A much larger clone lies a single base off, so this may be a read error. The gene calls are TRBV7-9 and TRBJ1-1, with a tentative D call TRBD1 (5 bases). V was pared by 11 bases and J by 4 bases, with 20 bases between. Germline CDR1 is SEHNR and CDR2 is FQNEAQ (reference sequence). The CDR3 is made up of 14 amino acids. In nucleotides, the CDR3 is TGTGCCGGCACCTATGGGGGGGATGTCACTGAAGCTTTCTTT. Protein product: CAGTYGGDVTEAFF.

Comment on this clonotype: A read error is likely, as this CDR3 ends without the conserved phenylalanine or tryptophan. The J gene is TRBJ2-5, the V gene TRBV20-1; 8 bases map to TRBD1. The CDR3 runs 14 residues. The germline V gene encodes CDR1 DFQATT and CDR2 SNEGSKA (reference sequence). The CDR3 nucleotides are TGCAGTGCTAGTGCGGACAGGGCCCAAGAGAACCAGTACTGC. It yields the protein CSASADRAQENQYC.

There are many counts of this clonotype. This chain's CDR3 is CASSDRATGRNTIYF. CDR3 nucleotides: TGTGCCAGCAGTGACCGCGCGACAGGACGAAACACCATATATTTT. The gene calls are TRBV2 and TRBJ1-3; the D gene is possibly TRBD1 (6 bases). Trimming left V 3 bases short and J 5 bases short, with 14 bases between. This CDR3 has 15 amino acids. CDR1 and CDR2 (germline): SNHLY, FYNNEI.

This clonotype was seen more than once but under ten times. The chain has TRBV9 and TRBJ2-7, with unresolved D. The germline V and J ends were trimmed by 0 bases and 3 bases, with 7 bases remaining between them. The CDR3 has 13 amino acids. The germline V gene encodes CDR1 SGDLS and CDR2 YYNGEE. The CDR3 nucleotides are TGTGCCAGCAGCGTAGATAAAAGCTACGAGCAGTACTTC. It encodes CASSVDKSYEQYF.

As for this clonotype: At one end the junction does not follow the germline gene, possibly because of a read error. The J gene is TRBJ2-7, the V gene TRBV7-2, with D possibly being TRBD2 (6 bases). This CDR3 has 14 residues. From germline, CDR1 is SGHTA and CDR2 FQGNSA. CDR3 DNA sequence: TGCGCCAGCAGCCGGCGGGACCGAGCCTACGAGCAGTACTTC. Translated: CASSRRDRAYEQYF.

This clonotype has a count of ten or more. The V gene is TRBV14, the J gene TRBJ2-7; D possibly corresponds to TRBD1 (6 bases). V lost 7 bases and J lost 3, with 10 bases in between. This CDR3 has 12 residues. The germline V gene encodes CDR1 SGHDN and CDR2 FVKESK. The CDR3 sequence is CASNTGHYEQYF. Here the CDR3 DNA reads TGTGCCAGCAATACAGGGCACTACGAGCAGTACTTC.

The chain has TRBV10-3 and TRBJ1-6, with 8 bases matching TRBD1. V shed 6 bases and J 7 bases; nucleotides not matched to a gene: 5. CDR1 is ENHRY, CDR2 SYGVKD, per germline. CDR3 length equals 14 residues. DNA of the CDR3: TGTGCCATCAGCGGACAGGGTCCAAATTCACCCCTCCACTTT. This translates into CAISGQGPNSPLHF.

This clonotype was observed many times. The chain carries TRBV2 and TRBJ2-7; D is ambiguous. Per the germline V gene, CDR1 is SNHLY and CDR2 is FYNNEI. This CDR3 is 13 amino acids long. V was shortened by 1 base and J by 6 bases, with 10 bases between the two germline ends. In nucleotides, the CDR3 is TGTGCCAGCAGTGAAGGGGTTTGGTCCGAGCAGTACTTC. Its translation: CASSEGVWSEQYF. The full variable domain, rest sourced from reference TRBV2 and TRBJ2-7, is EPEVTQTPSHQVTQMGQEVILRCVPISNHLYFYWYRQILGQKVEFLVSFYNNEISEKSEIFDDQFSVERPDGSNFTLKIRSTKLEDSAMYFCASSEGVWSEQYFGPGTRLTVT.

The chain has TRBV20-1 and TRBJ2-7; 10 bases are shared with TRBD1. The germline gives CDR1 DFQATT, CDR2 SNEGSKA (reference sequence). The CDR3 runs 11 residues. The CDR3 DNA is TGCAGCGTCATAGGGACAGGGGAACAGTACTTC. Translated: CSVIGTGEQYF.